This T cell receptor (beta chain) is from a study of CD4 T cells in relation to SARS-CoV-2 and coronaviruses. Study at large: ViraFEST: approximately nine-day antigen culture of PBMCs, then TCR beta CDR3 sequencing. No peptide or an HIV-1 Nef peptide pool served as negative control. The restricting HLA molecule for shared crossreactive spike epitopes was mapped.

TCRdb keeps only in-frame clones here, not all; method: immunoSEQ multiplex PCR. The top ten clones hold approximately 7.5% of a sample with 12,000 or so clones, 69% of them seen once. A remark on this clone: Its antigen remains unidentified.

Before the COVID-19 pandemic, during about 2010-2019, CD4+ T cells were taken from unexposed donors. CD4+ T cells were isolated from the cells after nine to eleven days of culture. General observations from the study: Each donor contributed either pre-pandemic or post-infection samples, not both.

Germline CDR1 SGDLS, CDR2 YYNGEE. V shed 2 bases and J shed 2 bases, with 5 bases lying between them. This CDR3 contains 13 residues. The V call is TRBV9, the J call TRBJ1-3, with D uncertain. Specimen: CD4+ T cells from PBMCs, cultured in vitro. This TCR was recovered from a human donor in good health. The CDR3: CASSVNPGNTIYF. The CDR3 nucleotides are TGTGCCAGCAGCGTGAATCCTGGAAACACCATATATTTT.